Below, 19 T cell receptor beta chains from the same sample are listed, as sequenced in a study of cytomegalovirus exposure and HLA in healthy donors. Primers included in the PCR were 60 Vbeta and 13 Jbeta primers. Profiled with immunoSEQ multiplex PCR; TCRdb holds only in-frame clones, not every one. This sample carries approximately 150,000 clones, roughly 78% of them seen once, and the ten largest clones take roughly 13%. The sequenced sample consisted of PBMCs. The receptors were gathered from a woman between 45 and 65 years old in good health and CMV-seropositive.

Note on this clone: At one boundary the junction diverges from the germline segment, which might be a read error. The chain links TRBV7-9 to TRBJ1-5; a possible D gene is TRBD1 (6 bases). The germline gives CDR1 SEHNR, CDR2 FQNEAQ (reference sequence). This CDR3 contains 16 residues. CDR3 residues: CSSSCSGVCGNQPQHF. The CDR3 coding sequence is TGTTCCAGCAGCTGCTCAGGGGTTTGTGGCAATCAGCCCCAGCATTTT.

The chain is built from TRBV5-4 and TRBJ2-3, with TRBD2 identical over 14 bases. The J segment lost 3 bases and the V segment lost 4 bases, leaving 10 bases of the junction unmatched. The CDR3 has 18 residues. The germline V gene has CDR1 SGHNT and CDR2 YYREEE (reference sequence). CDR3 in DNA: TGTGCCAGCAGCCGTAGACTAGCGGGGGGGCGTACAACAGATACGCAGTATTTT. Protein product: CASSRRLAGGRTTDTQYF.

This sequence joins TRBV19 and TRBJ1-3, with 7 nucleotides matching TRBD1. Per the germline V gene, CDR1 is LNHDA and CDR2 is SQIVND (reference sequence). This CDR3 is built from 15 residues. The V and J ends lost 3 bases and 2 bases, in that order; junction bases with no gene match: 4. CDR3 nucleotide sequence: TGTGCCAGTAGTATCAACAGGGGTACTGGAAACACCATATATTTT. Protein sequence: CASSINRGTGNTIYF.

The chain links TRBV7-9 to TRBJ1-1; D gene uncertain. This CDR3 contains 14 residues. Germline V gene lookup returns CDR1 SEHNR and CDR2 FQNEAQ (reference sequence). V was clipped by 0 bases and J by 0 bases, with 5 bases between them. The CDR3 loop reads CASSLARMNTEAFF. The DNA of the CDR3 is TGTGCCAGCAGCTTAGCCCGTATGAACACTGAAGCTTTCTTT.

This clone was seen a handful of times. This rearrangement joins TRBV11-3 to TRBJ2-1, with D perhaps matching TRBD1 (5 bases). The CDR3 has 13 amino acids. The germline V and J ends were trimmed by 3 bases and 9 bases, with 12 bases remaining between them. Germline CDR1 reads SGHNT; CDR2 reads YENEEA. This CDR3 reads CASSFPQGGEQFF. The CDR3 DNA reads as TGTGCCAGCAGCTTCCCCCAGGGCGGTGAGCAGTTCTTC.

Concerning this clone: Other DNA sequences of this sample code for an identical CDR3. The CDR3 loop reads CASSRDRGDQPQHF. In DNA form, the CDR3 reads TGTGCCAGCAGCAGGGACAGAGGAGACCAGCCCCAGCATTTT. This sequence joins TRBV6-1 and TRBJ1-5; 7 nucleotides agree with TRBD1. Germline V gene sequence: CDR1 MNHNS, CDR2 SASEGT. The CDR3 length is 14 residues. V shed 6 bases and J 7 bases; nucleotides not matched to a gene: 9.

This sequence joins TRBV14 and TRBJ1-3, with D possibly TRBD1 on 5 matching bases. V gave up 5 bases and J gave up 6 bases, with 11 bases separating them. CDR1 and CDR2 (germline): SGHDN, FVKESK. This CDR3 is 13 amino acids long. The CDR3 protein is CASSRGIANTIYF. The CDR3 region has the DNA TGTGCCAGCAGCAGGGGCATAGCAAACACCATATATTTT.

This clone was counted once. This chain joins TRBV5-4 and TRBJ1-2, with TRBD1 as a possible D gene (6 bases). The CDR3 spans 16 residues. V was cut by 4 bases and J by 6 bases, with 22 bases left in between. Germline loops: CDR1 SGHNT, CDR2 YYREEE (reference sequence). For the CDR3, the DNA is TGTGCCAGCAGCGGTTCGGGGGGCGGAAGGATTAATGGCTACACCTTC. Amino acids: CASSGSGGGRINGYTF.

Comments on this clone: A read error may produce the germline difference seen at one junction end. The rearrangement uses TRBV2 and TRBJ2-2; weak D call: TRBD2 (6 bases). The CDR3 runs to 13 residues. Germline CDR1 reads SNHLY; CDR2 reads FYNNEI. The CDR3 DNA follows: TGTGCCAGCAGTGCGATAGATGTCGGGGGGCTGTTTTTT. The encoded protein is CASSAIDVGGLFF.

This rearrangement joins TRBV7-9 to TRBJ2-7; D possibly corresponds to TRBD1 (7 bases). The CDR3 length is 15 residues. Germline V gene lookup returns CDR1 SEHNR and CDR2 FQNEAQ (reference sequence). V dropped 5 bases and J dropped 2 bases, with 16 bases sitting between them. CDR3 protein: CASSLTGAGTYEQYF. For the CDR3, the DNA is TGTGCCAGCAGCCTTACAGGGGCGGGGACCTACGAGCAGTACTTC.

The chain joins TRBV6-5 to TRBJ2-1, with D possibly being TRBD2 (6 bases). This CDR3 spans 13 amino acids. CDR1 is MNHEY and CDR2 is SVGAGI in the germline V gene. V shed 5 bases and J shed 5 bases, with 10 bases lying between them. For the CDR3, the DNA is TGTGCCAGCAGTGGGACTTTTAACAATGAGCAGTTCTTC. Residues: CASSGTFNNEQFF.

The chain has TRBV10-3 and TRBJ2-5; TRBD2 is a possible D gene (5 bases). The assigned J gene may be wrong: the sequence end matches TRBJ2-7 better. This CDR3 spans 14 amino acids. The germline gives CDR1 ENHRY, CDR2 SYGVKD. The CDR3 DNA is TGTGCCATCAGTGACAGTGGGAGCTCCTACGAGCAGTACTTC. Translating gives CAISDSGSSYEQYF.

The rearrangement links TRBV30 to TRBJ2-3, with D uncertain. Germline-derived CDR1 and CDR2 are GTSNPN and SVGIG (reference sequence). V gave up 0 bases and J gave up 0 bases, with 13 bases separating them. The CDR3 is made up of 16 amino acids. The CDR3 here is CAWSVAGPTSTDTQYF. The CDR3 DNA is TGTGCCTGGAGTGTGGCAGGCCCAACTAGCACAGATACGCAGTATTTT. Full variable domain (missing parts from reference TRBV30 and TRBJ2-3): SQTIHQWPATLVQPVGSPLSLECTVEGTSNPNLYWYRQAAGRGLQLLFYSVGIGQISSEVPQNLSASRPQDRQFILSSKKLLLSDSGFYLCAWSVAGPTSTDTQYFGPGTRLTVL.

The chain carries TRBV5-1 and TRBJ2-3, with D perhaps TRBD2 (6 bases). Between the trimmed V and J ends, which lost 3 bases and 4 bases, there was a span of 9 bases. The germline V gene has CDR1 SGHRS and CDR2 YFSETQ. This CDR3 region has 13 residues. This CDR3 reads CASSWGEADTQYF. Here the CDR3 DNA reads TGCGCCAGCAGCTGGGGGGAAGCAGATACGCAGTATTTT.

The CDR3 DNA reads as TGTGCCAGCAGTGAAGGGGTGGCGGGTCCAGATACGCAGTATTTT. It specifies CASSEGVAGPDTQYF. The chain carries TRBV6-1 and TRBJ2-3; D may be TRBD2 (5 bases). CDR3 length equals 15 residues. Germline CDR1 reads MNHNS; CDR2 reads SASEGT. Trimming left V 1 base short and J 4 bases short, with 12 bases between.

The chain uses TRBV14 and TRBJ2-7, with D maybe TRBD1 (5 bases). The CDR3 is 14 residues long. V was trimmed by 1 base and J by 2 bases, leaving 9 bases between them. CDR1 and CDR2 (germline): SGHDN, FVKESK. The CDR3 DNA reads TGTGCCAGCAGCCAAGGACCAGGGCCCTACGAGCAGTACTTC. It yields the protein CASSQGPGPYEQYF.

The V gene is TRBV6-6, the J gene TRBJ2-6; D not certain. Germline lookup yields CDR1 MNHNY and CDR2 SVGAGI (reference sequence). This CDR3 spans 16 amino acids. V was pared by 4 bases and J by 0 bases, with 10 bases between. The CDR3 DNA follows: TGTGCCAGCAGTTCGATGAGTCCCTCTGGGGCCAACGTCCTGACTTTC. As protein: CASSSMSPSGANVLTF.

J is TRBJ2-7 and V is TRBV5-1, with 12 positions matching TRBD2. This CDR3 comprises 16 residues. Germline CDR1 and CDR2: SGHRS and YFSETQ. V lost 2 bases and J lost 4; bases outside the gene matches: 7. CDR3 DNA sequence: TGCGCCAGCAGCTTCCCGACTAGCGGGGGCGGATACGAGCAGTACTTC. This translates into CASSFPTSGGGYEQYF. Variable domain in full (rest from reference TRBV5-1 and TRBJ2-7): KAGVTQTPRYLIKTRGQQVTLSCSPISGHRSVSWYQQTPGQGLQFLFEYFSETQRNKGNFPGRFSGRQFSNSRSEMNVSTLELGDSALYLCASSFPTSGGGYEQYFGPGTRLTVT.

V gene TRBV7-7 combines with J gene TRBJ2-2; perhaps TRBD1 as D (6 bases). The CDR3 extends over 14 amino acids. V dropped 4 bases and J dropped 4 bases, with 10 bases sitting between them. The germline V gene has CDR1 SSHAT and CDR2 FNYEAQ (reference sequence). In DNA form, the CDR3 reads TGTGCCAGCAGCTCACAGGGTGGCACCGGGGAGCTGTTTTTT. Its protein product is CASSSQGGTGELFF.